This TCR beta chain was observed in a study of siplizumab effects on memory and regulatory T cells (dated by TCRdb to between 2019 and 2020). At the level of the whole study: The study looked at the effect of siplizumab, an anti-CD2 antibody, on alloreactive T-cell subsets in allogeneic mixed lymphocyte reactions made from human PBMCs. The paper as a whole reports these results and caveats: No functional confirmation was obtained for the suppressive function of proliferating Tregs from siplizumab cultures. Because sequences below about 10^-5 frequency were poorly captured, only a minor fraction of alloreactive clones could be mapped to unstimulated subsets. Among mappable alloreactive CD4+ clones, an average Treg-derived fraction of approximately 73% was observed with siplizumab, compared with less than 35% in control reactions. About 75-95% of proliferating CD4+ or CD8+ clones could not be given a naive or memory phenotype. The cumulative frequency of alloreactive sequences that could be traced back to unstimulated CD4+ memory T cells was significantly reduced by siplizumab. Unstimulated naive T cells appeared to be more diverse than memory T cells, and naive cells seemed to make a substantial contribution to the alloresponse.

From the cysteine up to the phenylalanine, the CDR3 has a length of 12 residues. Just the 36-base CDR3 DNA is kept, in frame starting at base 1. The germline V gene (reference sequence) supplies CDR1 PRHDT and CDR2 FYEKMQ. A distance of 8 bases separates the germline ends of V and J, which lose 2 bases and 6 bases respectively. To note about this clone: Its specific antigen is unknown. Per-base quality was not reported, and no clone a single base away is much larger than it.

Sorted unstimulated T cells and proliferating T cells recovered from mixed lymphocyte reactions were subjected to TCRbeta CDR3 sequencing. Fresh whole blood from roughly ten HLA-typed healthy donors served as the source for isolating PBMCs. The library was made by the immunoSEQ multiplex PCR assay. About 9.1 x 10^4 TCR templates per sample were assayed on the deep sequencing platform. Genomic DNA extracted from sorted T cells was the material used for TCRbeta CDR3 sequencing. Under the source paper's analysis protocol: The R programming language was used for clonal analysis of the TCRbeta CDR3 data. Alloreactive CD4+ and CD8+ clones were defined by comparing unstimulated samples with post-reaction CFSE-low samples. Alloreactive CD4+ clones were assigned to regulatory or non-regulatory origin by matching sequences to sorted unstimulated Treg and non-Treg repertoires. Imported from immuneACCESS, the table was reduced by TCRdb to in-frame sequences with V and J called. These copies leave out some clones; in studies compared against another copy, an unresolved V gene accounts for under half, and the cause of the remainder is not known. V and J calls and clone size come straight from that table; D and trimming were deduced from the DNA. For this sample there are roughly 70,000 clones; 93% appear just once. Roughly 5% of the sample belongs to the ten largest clones.

This TCR came from a human donor in good health. The chain was built from TRBV13 and TRBJ2-7, with the D gene not clear enough to name. Sequencing was performed on CD8+ T cells sorted from blood. In nucleotides, the sequence is TGTGCCAGCAGCTTAAGCCCGGGCGAGCAGTACTTC. Its amino acids are CASSLSPGEQYF.